This T cell receptor (beta chain) was captured in a study of response to subunit inactivated influenza vaccine (dated by TCRdb to between 2018 and 2020). About the investigation overall: Deep quantitative T cell receptor repertoire profiling was used in the study to track responses to a trivalent subunit inactivated influenza vaccine.

CDR1 and CDR2, per the germline V gene, are SGHTA and FQGNSA. V lost 3 bases and J lost 0 bases, and the count of bases not matched to a germline gene is 8. The CDR3 starts with the cysteine, ends with the phenylalanine, and has 16 residues. Of the read, only the CDR3 DNA is kept; its 48 bases are in frame from base 1. The sample's time point label is to be understood as: more than 35 days after influenza vaccine administration. This clonotype occurred a few times. Its antigen has not been determined. The sample holds no much larger clone one base away, and base qualities are not on file. The method was RT-PCR. Instrument used: Illumina HiSeq 2500. TCRdb itself trimmed the public reads at Q25 with fastp, ran MiXCR and retained productive beta chains. Each CDR3 protein gets just one entry, which takes the most common genes and DNA from the rows behind it. The sample table contains approximately 530,000 distinct CDR3 sequences; only one count was recorded for 10% to 15% of them. Together, the top ten hold approximately 14% of the sample.

General conclusions and limits of the study: The authors suggested that each seasonal influenza vaccination may recruit only a limited number of new T cells.

The chain joins TRBV7-2 to TRBJ2-7; the central 7 bases match TRBD2. Source: PBMCs from blood, taken 45 days after vaccination. The source of this sequence is a man between 45 and 60 years old who received an inactivated influenza vaccine. Donor details come from another sample of the same person, matched by shared clones. The CDR3 protein sequence reads: CASSLAPGLFSYEQYF. The DNA sequence follows: TGTGCCAGCAGCTTGGCCCCGGGACTATTCTCCTACGAGCAGTACTTC.